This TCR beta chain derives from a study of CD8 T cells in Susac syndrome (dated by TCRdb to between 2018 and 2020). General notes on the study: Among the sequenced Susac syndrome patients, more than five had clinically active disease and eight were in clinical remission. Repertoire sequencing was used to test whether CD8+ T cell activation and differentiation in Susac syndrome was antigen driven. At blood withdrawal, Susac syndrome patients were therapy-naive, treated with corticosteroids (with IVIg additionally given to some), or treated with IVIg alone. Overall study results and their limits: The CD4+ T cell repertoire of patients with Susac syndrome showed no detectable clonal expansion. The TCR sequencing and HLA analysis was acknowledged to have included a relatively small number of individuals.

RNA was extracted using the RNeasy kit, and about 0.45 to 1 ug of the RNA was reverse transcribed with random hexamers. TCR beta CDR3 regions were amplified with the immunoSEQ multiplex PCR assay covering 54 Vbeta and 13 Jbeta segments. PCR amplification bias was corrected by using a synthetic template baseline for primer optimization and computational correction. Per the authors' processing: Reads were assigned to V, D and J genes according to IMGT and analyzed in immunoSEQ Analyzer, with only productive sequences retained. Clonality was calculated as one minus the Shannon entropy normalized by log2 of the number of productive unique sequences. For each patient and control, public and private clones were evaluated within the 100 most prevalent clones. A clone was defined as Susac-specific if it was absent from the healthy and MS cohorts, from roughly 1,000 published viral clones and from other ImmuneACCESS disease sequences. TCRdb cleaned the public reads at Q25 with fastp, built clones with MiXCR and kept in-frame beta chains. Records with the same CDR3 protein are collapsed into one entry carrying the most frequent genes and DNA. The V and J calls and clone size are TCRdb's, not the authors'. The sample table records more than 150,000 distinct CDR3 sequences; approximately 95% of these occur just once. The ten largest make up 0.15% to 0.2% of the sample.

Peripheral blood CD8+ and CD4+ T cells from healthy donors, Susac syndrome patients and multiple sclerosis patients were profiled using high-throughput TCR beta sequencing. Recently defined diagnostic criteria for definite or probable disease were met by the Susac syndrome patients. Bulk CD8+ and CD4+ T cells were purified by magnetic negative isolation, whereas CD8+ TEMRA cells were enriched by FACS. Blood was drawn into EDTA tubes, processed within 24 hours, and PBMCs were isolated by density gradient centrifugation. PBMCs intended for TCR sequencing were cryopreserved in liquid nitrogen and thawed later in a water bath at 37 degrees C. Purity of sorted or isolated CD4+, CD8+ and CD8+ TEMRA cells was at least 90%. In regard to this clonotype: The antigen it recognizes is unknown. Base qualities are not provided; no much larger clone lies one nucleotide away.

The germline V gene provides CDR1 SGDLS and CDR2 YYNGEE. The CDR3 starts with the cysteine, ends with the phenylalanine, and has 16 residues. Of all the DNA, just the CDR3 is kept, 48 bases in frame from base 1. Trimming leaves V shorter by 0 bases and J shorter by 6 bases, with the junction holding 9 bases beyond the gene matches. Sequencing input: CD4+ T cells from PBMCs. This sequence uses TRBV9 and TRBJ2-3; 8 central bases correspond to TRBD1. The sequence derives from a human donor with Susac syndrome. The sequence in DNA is TGTGCCAGCAGCGTAGGGGCAGGGGGCGCATCGGATACGCAGTATTTT. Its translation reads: CASSVGAGGASDTQYF.